Below are 5 T cell receptor beta chains sequenced from a single sample in a study of spatial heterogeneity in lung cancer. TCRdb re-called the 5' RACE reads with MiXCR, one entry per CDR3 protein. This sample has tens of thousands of distinct CDR3 sequences, with approximately 10% found just once. As for time point: blood at routine non-recurrence follow-up after resection. Sequenced here: PBMCs, sampled at follow-up. These receptors were obtained from a male donor with early-stage non-small cell lung cancer.

This clonotype turned up a few times. This sequence joins TRBV3-1 and TRBJ1-1; D possibly corresponds to TRBD1 (5 bases). Trimming removed 1 base at V and 1 base at J, with 10 bases between. Germline values: CDR1 LGHDT, CDR2 YNNKEL (reference sequence). The CDR3 has 15 residues. Here the CDR3 reads CASSQGGAGNTEAFF. CDR3 in DNA: TGTGCCAGCAGCCAAGGGGGCGCCGGGAACACTGAAGCTTTCTTT.

This clonotype was counted ten times or more. The chain combines TRBV14 with TRBJ2-1; possibly TRBD2 for D (5 bases). Germline V gene lookup returns CDR1 SGHDN and CDR2 FVKESK. The CDR3 extends over 17 amino acids. The V gene lost 1 base and the J gene lost 0 bases, with 13 bases spanning the gap. This chain's CDR3 is CASSQAWTDSSYNEQFF. The CDR3 coding sequence is TGTGCCAGCAGCCAAGCCTGGACTGATAGCTCCTACAATGAGCAGTTCTTC.

V usage is TRBV20-1 and J usage is TRBJ2-3; 10 bases fit TRBD2. The CDR3 extends over 18 amino acids. Germline CDR1 is DFQATT and CDR2 is SNEGSKA (reference sequence). After removal of 0 bases from V and 0 bases from J, the junction contained 9 bases not matched to a gene. The CDR3 protein is CSARDISGGPTSTDTQYF. The CDR3 DNA reads as TGCAGTGCTAGAGATATTAGCGGGGGGCCGACTAGCACAGATACGCAGTATTTT.

This clonotype was observed once. The V call is TRBV6-2 or TRBV6-3, the J call TRBJ1-1, with a possible D match to TRBD1 (6 bases). The CDR3 length is 15 residues. The germline CDR1 and CDR2 sequences are MNHEY and SVGEGT. V lost 7 bases and J 7 bases, leaving 22 bases between the germline ends. In nucleotides, the CDR3 is TGTGCCAGCAACCGGGGTATTTGGGGGCCATTTGAAGCTTTCTTT. This encodes CASNRGIWGPFEAFF.

In its sample, this clonotype was seen a few times. This chain joins TRBV12-3 or TRBV12-4 and TRBJ2-5; possibly TRBD2 for D (6 bases). The CDR3 has 15 amino acids. Trimming took 1 base from V and 4 from J, leaving 13 bases between them. The CDR3 spells CASSLGLGGGETQYF. The CDR3 DNA follows: TGTGCCAGCAGTTTAGGACTCGGGGGTGGAGAGACCCAGTACTTC.